Sequencing of this TCR beta chain was carried out in a study of blood T cell repertoires in COVID-19 (dated by TCRdb to 2019 to 2021). At the level of the whole study: The collaborator samples originated in the United States, Italy and Spain and spanned the acute and convalescent phases of COVID-19. The prospective study material was composed of cDNA or gDNA derived from T cells, B-cell-depleted T cells, or PBMCs. Deeply sampled blood TCRbeta repertoires from subjects exposed to, actively infected with, or recovered from COVID-19 were included in the dataset. The repertoires were released in a freely available public database meant as a resource for research on the immune response to SARS-CoV-2. The samples were drawn from two sources: the first 160 participants of the ongoing ImmuneRACE study, and fewer than 1,500 subjects contributed by 6 global collaborators. Nearly every sample came with metadata listing a de-identified subject ID, COVID-19 status, age in years and sex. Where available, HLA class I and class II types were obtained from metadata supplied by the sample provider rather than from assay-based typing.

CDR1 and CDR2 are drawn from the germline V gene: SGHTA, FQGTGA. From V the trimming removes 11 bases and from J it removes 1 base, while the gene matches leave 13 bases of the junction unaccounted for. Reading from cysteine to phenylalanine, the CDR3 counts 17 amino acids. The read is trimmed to its CDR3 DNA, 51 bases read in frame from base 1. On this clone itself: Its binding antigen is unknown. Per-nucleotide qualities are absent, and no much larger clonotype sits a single base away.

TCRbeta CDR3 regions were amplified from genomic DNA using the immunoSEQ Assay, a bias-controlled multiplex PCR. The paper's data handling went like this. The number of nucleated cells in each sample was estimated from the amplification of reference gene primers within the assay. To quantify the absolute abundance of each unique TCRbeta CDR3 rearrangement, sequence reads were collapsed and filtered. For each sample, productive Simpson clonality was calculated as the square root of Simpson's diversity index over productive rearrangements. TCRdb limited this immuneACCESS table to in-frame rearrangements with V and J called. A share of clones is missing; checked studies link under half to unresolved V genes, and the rest is unexplained. D and trimming were read from the DNA, whereas the V and J calls and clone size are those reported in that table. The sample data list about 190,000 clones, and around nine tenths of these were observed just once. 1.6% of the sample rests with the top ten.

Whole blood was collected in K2EDTA tubes by collaborating institutions according to the institutions' own protocols. For TCRbeta analysis, collaborators shipped samples as frozen whole blood, isolated PBMCs, or DNA extracted from either of those sample types. Results the study describes overall, beyond this receptor: The quantity of clinical and demographic metadata differed by source and by participant and was supplied without curation.

The chain is assembled from TRBV7-3 and TRBJ2-7; the junction holds 14 bases that match TRBD2. The sequencing sample was made of peripheral blood. This clonotype was obtained from a man between 18 and 29 years old with active or convalescent COVID-19. The CDR3 here reads CARPGGLAGVSSYEQYF. The sequence in DNA is TGTGCCCGACCCGGGGGACTAGCGGGAGTTTCGTCCTACGAGCAGTACTTC.